This T cell receptor (beta chain) was obtained from a study of blood T cell repertoires in COVID-19. Profiling relied on immunoSEQ multiplex PCR, and the TCRdb table lists in-frame clones only, not all of them. Among 130,000 to 150,000 clones listed, 80% to 90% were seen once. Those enrolled, adults aged 18 to 89 years, came from some 23 US areas. The source material was PBMCs or T cells enriched from blood (not recorded which). This receptor was obtained from a man aged 55-75 years who had recovered from COVID-19.

Here the CDR3 DNA reads TGTGCCACCAGTGACCGACCGTCAACAGGGTTTGGGGAGACCCAGTACTTC. It yields the protein CATSDRPSTGFGETQYF. V usage is TRBV24-1 and J usage is TRBJ2-5; possibly TRBD1 for D (6 bases). Germline V gene lookup returns CDR1 KGHDR and CDR2 SFDVKD. Deletions cut 4 bases from V and 5 bases from J, with 22 bases between. The CDR3 loop spans 17 amino acids.